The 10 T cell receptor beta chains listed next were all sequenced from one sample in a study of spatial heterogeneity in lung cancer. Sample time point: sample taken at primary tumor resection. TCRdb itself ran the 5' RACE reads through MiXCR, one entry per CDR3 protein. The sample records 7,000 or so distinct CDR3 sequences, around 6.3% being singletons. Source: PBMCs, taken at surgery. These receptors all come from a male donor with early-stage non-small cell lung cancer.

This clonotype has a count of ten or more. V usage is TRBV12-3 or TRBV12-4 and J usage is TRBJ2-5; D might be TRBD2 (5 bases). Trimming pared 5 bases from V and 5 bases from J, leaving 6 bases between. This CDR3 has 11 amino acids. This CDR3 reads CASSGSETQYF. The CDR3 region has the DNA TGTGCCAGCAGTGGGAGTGAGACCCAGTACTTC.

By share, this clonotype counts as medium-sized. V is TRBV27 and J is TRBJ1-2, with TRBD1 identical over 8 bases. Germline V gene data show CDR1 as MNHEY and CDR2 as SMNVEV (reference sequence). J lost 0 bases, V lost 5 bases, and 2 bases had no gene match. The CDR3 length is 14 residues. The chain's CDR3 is CASSPDRANYGYTF. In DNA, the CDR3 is TGTGCCAGCAGTCCGGACAGGGCTAACTATGGCTACACCTTC.

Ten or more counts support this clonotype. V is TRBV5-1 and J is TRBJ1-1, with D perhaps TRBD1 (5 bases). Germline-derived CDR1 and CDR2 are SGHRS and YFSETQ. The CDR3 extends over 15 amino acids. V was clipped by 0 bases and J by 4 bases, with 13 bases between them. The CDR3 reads CASSLVQGERTEAFF. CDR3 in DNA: TGCGCCAGCAGCTTGGTTCAGGGAGAGCGCACTGAAGCTTTCTTT. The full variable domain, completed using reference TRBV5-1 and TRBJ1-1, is KAGVTQTPRYLIKTRGQQVTLSCSPISGHRSVSWYQQTPGQGLQFLFEYFSETQRNKGNFPGRFSGRQFSNSRSEMNVSTLELGDSALYLCASSLVQGERTEAFFGQGTRLTVV.

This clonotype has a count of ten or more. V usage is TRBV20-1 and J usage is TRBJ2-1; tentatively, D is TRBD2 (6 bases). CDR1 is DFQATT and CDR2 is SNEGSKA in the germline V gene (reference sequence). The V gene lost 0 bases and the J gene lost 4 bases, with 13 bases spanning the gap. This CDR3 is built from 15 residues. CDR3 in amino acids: CSARESGLVYNEQFF. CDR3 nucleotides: TGCAGTGCTAGAGAGTCGGGACTCGTTTACAATGAGCAGTTCTTC.

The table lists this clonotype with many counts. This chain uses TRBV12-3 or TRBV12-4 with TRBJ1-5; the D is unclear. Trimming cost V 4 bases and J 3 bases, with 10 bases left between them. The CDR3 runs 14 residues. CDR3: CASSWTVNNQPQHF. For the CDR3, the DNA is TGTGCCAGCAGTTGGACGGTTAACAATCAGCCCCAGCATTTT.

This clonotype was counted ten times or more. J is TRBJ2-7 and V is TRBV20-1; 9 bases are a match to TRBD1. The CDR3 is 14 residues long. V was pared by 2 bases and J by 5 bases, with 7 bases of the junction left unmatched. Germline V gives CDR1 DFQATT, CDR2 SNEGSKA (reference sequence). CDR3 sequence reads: CSARSGTGSDEQYF. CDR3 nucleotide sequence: TGCAGTGCTAGATCTGGGACAGGGAGCGACGAGCAGTACTTC.

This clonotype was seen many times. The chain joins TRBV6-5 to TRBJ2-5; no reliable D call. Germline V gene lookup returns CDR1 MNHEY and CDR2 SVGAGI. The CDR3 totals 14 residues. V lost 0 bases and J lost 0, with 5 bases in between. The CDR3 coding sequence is TGTGCCAGCAGTTACTCGAAGAACCAAGAGACCCAGTACTTC. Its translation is CASSYSKNQETQYF.

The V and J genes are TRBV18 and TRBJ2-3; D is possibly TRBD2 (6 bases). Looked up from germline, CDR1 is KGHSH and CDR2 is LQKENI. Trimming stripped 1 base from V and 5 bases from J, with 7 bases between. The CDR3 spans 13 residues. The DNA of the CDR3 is TGTGCCAGCTCACCACTGGAGGGAGATACGCAGTATTTT. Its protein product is CASSPLEGDTQYF.

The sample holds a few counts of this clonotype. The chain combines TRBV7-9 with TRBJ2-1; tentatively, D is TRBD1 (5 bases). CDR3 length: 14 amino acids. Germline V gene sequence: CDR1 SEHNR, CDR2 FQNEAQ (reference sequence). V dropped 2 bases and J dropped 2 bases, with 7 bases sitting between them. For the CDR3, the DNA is TGTGCCAGCAGCTTATCAGGGCCCTACAATGAGCAGTTCTTC. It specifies CASSLSGPYNEQFF.

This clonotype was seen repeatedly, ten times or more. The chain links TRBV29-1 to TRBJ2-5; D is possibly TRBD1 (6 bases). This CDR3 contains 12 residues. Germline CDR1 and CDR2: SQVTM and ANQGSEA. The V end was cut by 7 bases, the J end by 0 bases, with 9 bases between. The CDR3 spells CSGTADQETQYF. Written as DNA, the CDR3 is TGCAGCGGGACAGCGGACCAAGAGACCCAGTACTTC.